This passage covers 16 T cell receptor beta chains from one sample sequenced in a study of blood T cell repertoires in COVID-19. Clones were read by immunoSEQ multiplex PCR, and TCRdb kept only the in-frame ones, dropping some. The sample lists nearly 250,000 clones; more than 75% were seen once. The sequencing sample was made of peripheral blood. The receptors stem from an elderly woman with COVID-19, enrolled during active disease.

The rearrangement uses TRBV9 and TRBJ2-2; 7 nucleotides align to TRBD1. The CDR3 consists of 15 residues. Trimming took 6 bases from V and 3 from J; bases not matched to a gene: 8. Germline-derived CDR1 and CDR2 are SGDLS and YYNGEE. The CDR3 DNA reads as TGTGCCAGCAACCGACGGACAGGCGACACCGGGGAGCTGTTTTTT. Translated, it gives CASNRRTGDTGELFF.

The chain recombines TRBV28 with TRBJ1-5, with D possibly being TRBD1 (6 bases). V was shortened by 5 bases and J by 2 bases, with 13 bases between the two germline ends. This CDR3 is built from 15 residues. Per the germline V gene, CDR1 is MDHEN and CDR2 is SYDVKM. The CDR3 loop is CASSPEDRRNQPQHF. In nucleotides, the CDR3 is TGTGCCAGCAGTCCAGAAGACAGGCGCAATCAGCCCCAGCATTTT.

The V gene is TRBV5-1, the J gene TRBJ2-5; no clear D gene. This CDR3 has 13 amino acids. Looked up from germline, CDR1 is SGHRS and CDR2 is YFSETQ. Trimming took off 4 bases at V and 0 bases at J, with 7 bases between the two ends. The CDR3 here is CASSPDNQETQYF. CDR3 sequence (DNA): TGCGCCAGCAGCCCCGACAACCAAGAGACCCAGTACTTC.

V gene TRBV19 combines with J gene TRBJ1-2; 8 nucleotides agree with TRBD1. This CDR3 region has 16 residues. Germline CDR1 is LNHDA and CDR2 is SQIVND (reference sequence). Trimming at V came to 4 bases and at J to 0 bases, leaving 7 bases not matched to a gene. This CDR3 is CASSTIGTGSNYGYTF. CDR3 nucleotides: TGTGCCAGTAGTACCATCGGGACAGGTTCTAACTATGGCTACACCTTC.

V is TRBV5-1 and J is TRBJ2-3, with D tentatively TRBD1 (6 bases). V dropped 4 bases and J dropped 4 bases, with 13 bases sitting between them. This CDR3 is built from 14 residues. CDR1 and CDR2 (germline): SGHRS, YFSETQ. The CDR3 sequence is CASSPRTVSDTQYF. DNA of the CDR3: TGCGCCAGCAGCCCGAGGACAGTTTCAGATACGCAGTATTTT.

The chain recombines TRBV5-1 with TRBJ2-5; 9 bases map to TRBD1. J lost 5 bases, V lost 0 bases, and 8 bases had no gene match. Germline values: CDR1 SGHRS, CDR2 YFSETQ. The CDR3 extends over 16 amino acids. The CDR3 reads CASSLGGQGIWETQYF. For the CDR3, the DNA is TGCGCCAGCAGCTTGGGGGGACAGGGAATATGGGAGACCCAGTACTTC.

The chain recombines TRBV19 with TRBJ1-5, with D possibly being TRBD1 (5 bases). The CDR3 has 13 residues. Germline CDR1 LNHDA, CDR2 SQIVND (reference sequence). Trimming pared 5 bases from V and 7 bases from J, leaving 12 bases between. DNA for the CDR3: TGTGCCAGTAGTGAGACAGATAGGCAGCCCCAGCATTTT. It encodes CASSETDRQPQHF. Full variable domain (outside the CDR3, taken from reference TRBV19 and TRBJ1-5): DGGITQSPKYLFRKEGQNVTLSCEQNLNHDAMYWYRQDPGQGLRLIYYSQIVNDFQKGDIAEGYSVSREKKESFPLTVTSAQKNPTAFYLCASSETDRQPQHFGDGTRLSIL.

The chain uses TRBV28 and TRBJ1-2; possible D gene TRBD1, 6 bases. The CDR3 extends over 15 amino acids. Germline CDR1 reads MDHEN; CDR2 reads SYDVKM. V was shortened by 6 bases and J by 1 base, with 15 bases between the two germline ends. DNA of the CDR3: TGTGCCAGCAGCTCCGGCACAGGGTTTAACTATGGCTACACCTTC. Its translation is CASSSGTGFNYGYTF.

CDR3 sequence: CALRLAGTSEQFF. The CDR3 DNA is TGTGCCTTACGACTAGCGGGGACCAGTGAGCAGTTCTTC. This chain connects TRBV30 to TRBJ2-1; 11 bases fit TRBD2. The CDR3 loop spans 13 amino acids. From germline, CDR1 is GTSNPN and CDR2 SVGIG (reference sequence). V was pared by 7 bases and J by 9 bases, with 8 bases of the junction left unmatched.

V and J are TRBV10-3 and TRBJ1-5; 11 bases are shared with TRBD1. The CDR3 length is 15 residues. Germline CDR1 is ENHRY and CDR2 is SYGVKD. Losses at the gene ends were 2 bases for V and 4 bases for J; bases not matched to a gene: 1. CDR3 sequence reads: CAISEGTGGNQPQHF. The CDR3 DNA sequence: TGTGCCATCAGTGAGGGGACAGGGGGAAATCAGCCCCAGCATTTT.

The rearrangement joins TRBV6-2 or TRBV6-3 to TRBJ2-5, with D possibly matching TRBD2 (6 bases). The V end lost 5 bases, the J end lost 5 bases, and 12 bases lay between the germline ends. Germline CDR1 and CDR2: MNHEY and SVGEGT. The CDR3 is made up of 13 amino acids. Written as DNA, the CDR3 is TGTGCCAGCAGTCCCTATCGGGGGGAGACCCAGTACTTC. This sequence encodes CASSPYRGETQYF.

The V and J genes are TRBV19 and TRBJ1-5; D may be TRBD1 (6 bases). In germline, CDR1 is LNHDA, CDR2 SQIVND (reference sequence). V was trimmed by 3 bases and J by 2 bases, leaving 8 bases between them. The CDR3 extends over 14 amino acids. In DNA, the CDR3 is TGTGCCAGTAGTATGTCAGGGGGCAATCAGCCCCAGCATTTT. Amino acids: CASSMSGGNQPQHF.

The genes are TRBV6-4 and TRBJ1-5; D is undetermined. The CDR3 consists of 13 residues. The V end lost 4 bases, the J end lost 4 bases, and 8 bases lay between the germline ends. Per the germline V gene, CDR1 is MRHNA and CDR2 is SNTAGT. The CDR3 DNA reads as TGTGCCAGCAGTGCGACTACTAATCAGCCCCAGCATTTT. Protein product: CASSATTNQPQHF.

The CDR3 region has the DNA TGTGCCAGCAGTATAGGCCCGGGTAGTTCCCTAGAGCAGTTCTTC. Protein: CASSIGPGSSLEQFF. The chain carries TRBV7-3 and TRBJ2-1; no reliable D call. In germline, CDR1 is SGHTA, CDR2 FQGTGA. The germline V and J ends were trimmed by 6 bases and 10 bases, with 22 bases remaining between them. This CDR3 comprises 15 residues.

This clone has just one count. The gene calls are TRBV5-1 and TRBJ1-1; no clear D. The V gene lost 8 bases and the J gene lost 3 bases, with 14 bases spanning the gap. CDR3 length equals 13 residues. Germline-derived CDR1 and CDR2 are SGHRS and YFSETQ. CDR3: CASGPEEDTEAFF. CDR3 DNA: TGCGCCAGTGGTCCGGAGGAGGACACTGAAGCTTTCTTT.

V and J are TRBV7-2 and TRBJ1-2, with a weak D call TRBD1 (5 bases). The V gene lost 5 bases and the J gene lost 6 bases, with 16 bases spanning the gap. This CDR3 region has 14 residues. CDR1 and CDR2 (germline): SGHTA, FQGNSA. DNA of the CDR3: TGTGCCAGCAGCCCCAGGCGGGGGGAGGATGGCTACACCTTC. Its translation is CASSPRRGEDGYTF.